These T cell receptor beta chains were read from a single sample in a study of regulatory T cells in long-lasting Graves disease. One entry per CDR3 protein results from TCRdb running MiXCR on the multiplex PCR reads. The sample yields under 250,000 distinct CDR3 sequences, less than 20% seen once. The sample was also reused in another study, on T cells in Graves' hyperthyroidism and ophthalmopathy.

The source was peripheral blood mononuclear cells (PBMCs), collected at new diagnosis, from a patient treated with antithyroid drugs. The receptors stem from a woman in her thirties with Graves disease. Each CDR3 is given with its conserved first and last residue. The D gene is left open where the match is weak. Clone sizes are given selectively: once, few, many, or a class where the clone is expanded.

TRBV28	-	TRBJ1-2	-	TGTGCCAGCCTGGTAAACTATGGCTACACCTTC	CASLVNYGYTF
TRBV11-2	many	TRBJ1-1	TRBD1	TGTGCCAGCAGCTTACCCGGGACAGGGGGTGAAGCTTTCTTT	CASSLPGTGGEAFF
TRBV6-1	many	TRBJ2-2	-	TGTGCCAGCAGCACCGGGACGAAAGCCGGGGAGCTGTTTTTT	CASSTGTKAGELFF
TRBV9	many	TRBJ2-1	TRBD1	TGTGCCAGCAGCGTAGAGGGGGCCCCTTACAATGAGCAGTTCTTC	CASSVEGAPYNEQFF
TRBV6-2/TRBV6-3	many	TRBJ2-3	-	TGTGCCAGCTCCCGAAGGGGCGGGGTGTTAGAAGATACGCAGTATTTT	CASSRRGGVLEDTQYF
TRBV27	once	TRBJ2-7	-	TGTGCCAGCAGTCCCCCCCCTCCCTACGAGCGGTACTTC	CASSPPPPYERYF
TRBV2	many	TRBJ2-7	TRBD1	TGTGCCAGCAGTGATCCCCGGACAGGGGGCTACGAGCAGTACTTC	CASSDPRTGGYEQYF
TRBV7-8	-	TRBJ1-5	TRBD1	TGTGCCAGCAGCATGAGAATGGGACAGGGGTTTCAGCCCCAGCATTTT	CASSMRMGQGFQPQHF
TRBV7-2	few	TRBJ1-6	TRBD1	TGTGCCAGCAGCTTAGTTTGGGAGGCAGGGGGTTCACCCCTCCACTTT	CASSLVWEAGGSPLHF
TRBV24-1	-	TRBJ1-1	-	TGTGCCACCAGTCAGGGAAAGGAAGCTTTCTTT	CATSQGKEAFF
TRBV30	many	TRBJ1-5	-	TGTGCCTGGAGTAGCGGCAGGAACAATCAGCCCCAGCATTTT	CAWSSGRNNQPQHF
TRBV2	-	TRBJ2-7	TRBD2	TGTGCCAGCAGTGAAGCCAGCGGGAGGCCGGAGGGGTACGAGCAGTACTTC	CASSEASGRPEGYEQYF
TRBV6-1	many	TRBJ2-2	-	TGTGCCAGCAGTGAAAGTCAACAGGGTACCGGGGAGCTGTTTTTT	CASSESQQGTGELFF
TRBV12-3/TRBV12-4	many	TRBJ2-2	-	TGTGCCAGCATTATTTCCGGGGAGCTGTTTTTT	CASIISGELFF
TRBV6-8	many	TRBJ1-2	-	TGTGCCAGCAGTTACAAAGGGGACGGCTACACCTTC	CASSYKGDGYTF
TRBV30	many	TRBJ1-2	-	TGTGCCTGGAGTGTTAGCGTCTATGGCTACACCTTC	CAWSVSVYGYTF
TRBV7-9	-	TRBJ2-7	-	TGTGCCAGCAGCTTCGACAGATACTACGAGCAGTACTTC	CASSFDRYYEQYF